The clone carrying this T cell receptor beta chain was seen a handful of times. Its cognate antigen is unknown. This sample is drawn from a study of blood T cells in healthy people across ages. Across the whole study: Roughly one uniquely barcoded beta molecule per two T cells was captured.

Every sample gave at least 5.5 micrograms of total RNA when it was extracted. The length of the CDR3 is 14 residues. Germline loops: CDR1 SGHRS, CDR2 YFSETQ. Trimming took 0 bases from V and 10 from J, leaving 14 bases between them. Through a sample-barcoded 5' primer and a J-beta primer mix, a second PCR was run for roughly 6 to 11 cycles. TCRdb passed the 5' RACE reads through MiXCR, listing each CDR3 protein once. The table has under 950,000 distinct CDR3 sequences, 22% seen once. Study results and limitations: Roughly linear age-related decline in beta diversity appeared, significant by age approximately 40. Unsorted PBMCs ruled out conclusive naive versus antigen-experienced comparison.

The sequenced material came from blood. The gene calls are TRBV5-1 and TRBJ2-1; unclear D gene. The TCR sequence derives from a man between 70 and 80 years old in good health. The CDR3 loop is CASSLGNQLMEQFF. The CDR3 nucleotides are TGCGCCAGCAGCTTGGGAAACCAGCTAATGGAGCAGTTCTTC.